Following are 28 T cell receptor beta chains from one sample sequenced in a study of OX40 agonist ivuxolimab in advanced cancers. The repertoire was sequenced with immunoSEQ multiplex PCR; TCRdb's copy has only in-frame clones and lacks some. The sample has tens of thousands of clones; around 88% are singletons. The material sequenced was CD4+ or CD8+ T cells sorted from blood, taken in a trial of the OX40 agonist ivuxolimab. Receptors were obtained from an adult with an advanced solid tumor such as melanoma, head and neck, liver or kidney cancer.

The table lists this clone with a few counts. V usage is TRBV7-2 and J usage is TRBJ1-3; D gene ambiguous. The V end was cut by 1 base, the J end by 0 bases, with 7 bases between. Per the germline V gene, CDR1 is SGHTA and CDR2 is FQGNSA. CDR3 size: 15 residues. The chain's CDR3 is CASSLVEGSGNTIYF. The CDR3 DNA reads TGTGCCAGCAGCTTAGTCGAGGGCTCTGGAAACACCATATATTTT.

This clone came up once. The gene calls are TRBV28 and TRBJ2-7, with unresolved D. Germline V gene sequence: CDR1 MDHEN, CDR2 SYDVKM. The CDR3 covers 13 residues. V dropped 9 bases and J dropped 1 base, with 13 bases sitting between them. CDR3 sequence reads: CASKDGRSYEQYF. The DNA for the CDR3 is TGTGCCAGTAAGGACGGGCGGTCCTACGAGCAGTACTTC. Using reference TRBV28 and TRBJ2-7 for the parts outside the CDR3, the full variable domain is DVKVTQSSRYLVKRTGEKVFLECVQDMDHENMFWYRQDPGLGLRLIYFSYDVKMKEKGDIPEGYSVSREKKERFSLILESASTNQTSMYLCASKDGRSYEQYFGPGTRLTVT.

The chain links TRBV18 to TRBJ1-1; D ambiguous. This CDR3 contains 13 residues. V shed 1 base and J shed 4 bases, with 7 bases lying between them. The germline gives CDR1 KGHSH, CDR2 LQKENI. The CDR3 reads CASSPQGPTEAFF. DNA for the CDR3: TGTGCCAGCTCACCACAGGGTCCCACTGAAGCTTTCTTT.

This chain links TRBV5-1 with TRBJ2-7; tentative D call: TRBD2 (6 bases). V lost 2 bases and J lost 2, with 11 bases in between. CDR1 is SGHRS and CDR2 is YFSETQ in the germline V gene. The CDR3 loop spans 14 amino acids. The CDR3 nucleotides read TGCGCCAGCAGCTTCGGCGGGACCGCCTACGAGCAGTACTTC. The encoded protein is CASSFGGTAYEQYF. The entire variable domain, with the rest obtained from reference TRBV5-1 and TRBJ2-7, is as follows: KAGVTQTPRYLIKTRGQQVTLSCSPISGHRSVSWYQQTPGQGLQFLFEYFSETQRNKGNFPGRFSGRQFSNSRSEMNVSTLELGDSALYLCASSFGGTAYEQYFGPGTRLTVT.

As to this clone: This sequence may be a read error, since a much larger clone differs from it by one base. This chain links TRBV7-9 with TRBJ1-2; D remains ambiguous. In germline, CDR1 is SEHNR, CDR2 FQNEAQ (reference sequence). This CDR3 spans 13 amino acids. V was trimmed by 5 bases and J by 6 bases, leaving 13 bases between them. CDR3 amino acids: CASSLGESDGYTF. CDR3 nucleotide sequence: TGTGCCAGCAGCCTCGGAGAGTCCGATGGCTACACCTTC.

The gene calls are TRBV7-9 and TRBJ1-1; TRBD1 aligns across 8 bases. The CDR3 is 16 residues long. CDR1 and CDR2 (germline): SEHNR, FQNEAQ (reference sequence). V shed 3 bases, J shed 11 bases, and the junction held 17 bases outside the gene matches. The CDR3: CASSLAQGQAMRGAFF. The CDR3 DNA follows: TGTGCCAGCAGCTTGGCGCAGGGACAGGCCATGAGGGGGGCTTTCTTT.

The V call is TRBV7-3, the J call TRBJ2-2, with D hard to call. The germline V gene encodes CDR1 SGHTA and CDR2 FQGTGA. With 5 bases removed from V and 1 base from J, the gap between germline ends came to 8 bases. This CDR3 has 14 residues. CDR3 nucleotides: TGTGCCAGCAGCCTAATGGTGAACACCGGGGAGCTGTTTTTT. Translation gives CASSLMVNTGELFF.

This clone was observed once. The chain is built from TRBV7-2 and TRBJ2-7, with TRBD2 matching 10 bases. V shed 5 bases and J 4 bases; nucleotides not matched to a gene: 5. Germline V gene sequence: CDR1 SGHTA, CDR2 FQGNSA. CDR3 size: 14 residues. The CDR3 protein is CASSARTSGYEQYF. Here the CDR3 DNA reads TGTGCCAGCAGCGCAAGGACTAGCGGTTACGAGCAGTACTTC.

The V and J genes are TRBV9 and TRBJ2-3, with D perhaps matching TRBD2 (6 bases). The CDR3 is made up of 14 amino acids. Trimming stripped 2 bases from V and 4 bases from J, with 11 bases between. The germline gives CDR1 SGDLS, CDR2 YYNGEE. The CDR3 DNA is TGTGCCAGCAGCGTTGGCGGCGGGGCAGATACGCAGTATTTT. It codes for CASSVGGGADTQYF.

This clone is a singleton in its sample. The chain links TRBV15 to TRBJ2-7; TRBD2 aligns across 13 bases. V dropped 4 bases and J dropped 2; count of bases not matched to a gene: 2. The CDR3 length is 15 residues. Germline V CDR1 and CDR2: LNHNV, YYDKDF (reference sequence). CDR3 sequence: CATSTGLAGAYEQYF. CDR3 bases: TGTGCCACCAGCACAGGACTAGCGGGGGCCTACGAGCAGTACTTC. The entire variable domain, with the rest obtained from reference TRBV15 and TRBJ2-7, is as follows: DAMVIQNPRYQVTQFGKPVTLSCSQTLNHNVMYWYQQKSSQAPKLLFHYYDKDFNNEADTPDNFQSRRPNTSFCFLDIRSPGLGDTAMYLCATSTGLAGAYEQYFGPGTRLTVT.

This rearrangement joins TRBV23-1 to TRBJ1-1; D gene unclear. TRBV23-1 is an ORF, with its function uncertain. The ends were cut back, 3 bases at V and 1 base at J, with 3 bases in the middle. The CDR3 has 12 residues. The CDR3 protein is CASSHRNTEAFF. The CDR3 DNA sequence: TGCGCCAGCAGTCACAGGAACACTGAAGCTTTCTTT.

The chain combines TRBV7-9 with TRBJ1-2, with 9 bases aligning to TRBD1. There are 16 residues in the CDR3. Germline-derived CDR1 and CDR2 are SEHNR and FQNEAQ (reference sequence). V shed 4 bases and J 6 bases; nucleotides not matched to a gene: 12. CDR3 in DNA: TGTGCCAGCAGCTCCAACCGGGACAGGGAAGTTGATGGCTACACCTTC. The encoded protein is CASSSNRDREVDGYTF.

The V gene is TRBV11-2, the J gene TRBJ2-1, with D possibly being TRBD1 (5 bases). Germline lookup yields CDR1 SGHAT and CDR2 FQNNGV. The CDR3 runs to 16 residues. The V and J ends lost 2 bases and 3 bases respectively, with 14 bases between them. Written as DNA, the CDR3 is TGTGCCAGCAGCTTATTGGGGCCGGTCGTCTACAATGAGCAGTTCTTC. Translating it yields CASSLLGPVVYNEQFF. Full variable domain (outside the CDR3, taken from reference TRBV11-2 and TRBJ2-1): EAGVAQSPRYKIIEKRQSVAFWCNPISGHATLYWYQQILGQGPKLLIQFQNNGVVDDSQLPKDRFSAERLKGVDSTLKIQPAKLEDSAVYLCASSLLGPVVYNEQFFGPGTRLTVL.

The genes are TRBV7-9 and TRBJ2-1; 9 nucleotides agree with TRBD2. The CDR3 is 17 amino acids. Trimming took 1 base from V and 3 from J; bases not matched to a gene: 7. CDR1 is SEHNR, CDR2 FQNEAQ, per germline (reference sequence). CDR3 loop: CASSLGALAGLYNEQFF. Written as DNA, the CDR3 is TGTGCCAGCAGCTTAGGAGCACTAGCGGGCCTCTACAATGAGCAGTTCTTC.

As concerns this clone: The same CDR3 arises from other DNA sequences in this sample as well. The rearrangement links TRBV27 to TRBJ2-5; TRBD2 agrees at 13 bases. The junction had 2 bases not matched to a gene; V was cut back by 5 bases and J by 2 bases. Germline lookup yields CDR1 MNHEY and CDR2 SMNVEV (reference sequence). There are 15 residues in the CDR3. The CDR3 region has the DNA TGTGCCAGCAGTCCGACTAGCGGGGGGCAAGAGACCCAGTACTTC. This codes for CASSPTSGGQETQYF.

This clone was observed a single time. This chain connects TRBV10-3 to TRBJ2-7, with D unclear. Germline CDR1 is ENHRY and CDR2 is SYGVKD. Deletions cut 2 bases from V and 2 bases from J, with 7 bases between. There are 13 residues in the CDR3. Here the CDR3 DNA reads TGTGCCATCAGTGAGCCCCCTACCTACGAGCAGTACTTC. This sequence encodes CAISEPPTYEQYF.

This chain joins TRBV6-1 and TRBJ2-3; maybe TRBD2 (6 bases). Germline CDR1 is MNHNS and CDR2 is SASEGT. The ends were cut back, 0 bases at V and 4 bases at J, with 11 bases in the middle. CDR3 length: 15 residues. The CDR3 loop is CASSEAAGIPDTQYF. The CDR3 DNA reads TGTGCCAGCAGTGAAGCCGCGGGGATTCCAGATACGCAGTATTTT.

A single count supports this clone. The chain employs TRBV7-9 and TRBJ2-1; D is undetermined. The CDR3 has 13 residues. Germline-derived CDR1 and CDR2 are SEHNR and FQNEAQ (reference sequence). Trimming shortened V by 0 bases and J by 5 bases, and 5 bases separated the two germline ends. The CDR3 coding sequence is TGTGCCAGCAGCTTAGCTGCGGACAATGAGCAGTTCTTC. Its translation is CASSLAADNEQFF.

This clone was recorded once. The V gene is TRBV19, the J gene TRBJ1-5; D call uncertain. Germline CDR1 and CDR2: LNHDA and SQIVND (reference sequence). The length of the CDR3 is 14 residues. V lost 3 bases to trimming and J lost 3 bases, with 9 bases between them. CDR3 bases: TGTGCCAGTAGTATTTCCGGGTACAATCAGCCCCAGCATTTT. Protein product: CASSISGYNQPQHF. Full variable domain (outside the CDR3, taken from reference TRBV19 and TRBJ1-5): DGGITQSPKYLFRKEGQNVTLSCEQNLNHDAMYWYRQDPGQGLRLIYYSQIVNDFQKGDIAEGYSVSREKKESFPLTVTSAQKNPTAFYLCASSISGYNQPQHFGDGTRLSIL.

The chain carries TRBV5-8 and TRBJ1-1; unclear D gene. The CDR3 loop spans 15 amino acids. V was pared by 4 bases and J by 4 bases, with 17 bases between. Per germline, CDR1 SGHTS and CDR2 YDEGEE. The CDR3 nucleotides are TGTGCCAGCAGCCCCGGGCCGGTCGGCGGCACTGAAGCTTTCTTT. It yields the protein CASSPGPVGGTEAFF.

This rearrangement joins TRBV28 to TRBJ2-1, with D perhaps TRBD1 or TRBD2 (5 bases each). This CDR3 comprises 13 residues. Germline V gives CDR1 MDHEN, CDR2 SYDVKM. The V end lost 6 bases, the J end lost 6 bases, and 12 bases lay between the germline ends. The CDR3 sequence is CASSRAGSNEQFF. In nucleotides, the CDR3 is TGTGCCAGCAGCAGGGCGGGCAGCAATGAGCAGTTCTTC.

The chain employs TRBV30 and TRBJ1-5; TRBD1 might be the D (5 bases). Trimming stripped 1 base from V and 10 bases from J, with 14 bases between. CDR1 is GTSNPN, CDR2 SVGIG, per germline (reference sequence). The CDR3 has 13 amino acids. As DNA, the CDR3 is TGTGCCTGGAGTGCTCCTACGAGGGACCCCCAGCATTTT. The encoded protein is CAWSAPTRDPQHF.

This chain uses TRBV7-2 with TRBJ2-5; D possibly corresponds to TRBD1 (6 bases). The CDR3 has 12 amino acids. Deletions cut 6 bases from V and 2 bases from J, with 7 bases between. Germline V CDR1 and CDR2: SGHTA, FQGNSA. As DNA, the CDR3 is TGTGCCAGCAGGAGGGGGCAAGAGACCCAGTACTTC. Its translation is CASRRGQETQYF. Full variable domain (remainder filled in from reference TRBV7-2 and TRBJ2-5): GAGVSQSPSNKVTEKGKDVELRCDPISGHTALYWYRQSLGQGLEFLIYFQGNSAPDKSGLPSDRFSAERTGGSVSTLTIQRTQQEDSAVYLCASRRGQETQYFGPGTRLLVL.

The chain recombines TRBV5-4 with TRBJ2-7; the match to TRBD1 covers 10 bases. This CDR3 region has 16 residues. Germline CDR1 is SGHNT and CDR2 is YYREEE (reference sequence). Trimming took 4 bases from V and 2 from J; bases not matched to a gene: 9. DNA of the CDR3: TGTGCCAGCAGCCCCGGCGGGACAGGGGTGGCCTACGAGCAGTACTTC. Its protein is CASSPGGTGVAYEQYF.

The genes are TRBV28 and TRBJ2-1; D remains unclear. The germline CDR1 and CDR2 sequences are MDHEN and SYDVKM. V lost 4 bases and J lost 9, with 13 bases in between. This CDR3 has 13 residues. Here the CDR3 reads CASSSTGYIEQFF. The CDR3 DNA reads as TGTGCCAGCAGTTCGACTGGGTATATTGAGCAGTTCTTC.

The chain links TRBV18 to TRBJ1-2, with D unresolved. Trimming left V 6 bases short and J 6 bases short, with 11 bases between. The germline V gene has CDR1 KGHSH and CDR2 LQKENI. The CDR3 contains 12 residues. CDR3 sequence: CASSRERDGYTF. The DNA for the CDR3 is TGTGCCAGCTCCCGTGAGCGGGATGGCTACACCTTC.

The CDR3 here is CASSPLGGAGKQYF. Written as DNA, the CDR3 is TGTGCCAGCAGCCCCCTCGGGGGAGCGGGAAAGCAGTACTTC. The V gene is TRBV14, the J gene TRBJ2-7, with 7 bases identical to TRBD2. Germline CDR1 and CDR2: SGHDN and FVKESK. The CDR3 is 14 amino acids. V was clipped by 4 bases and J by 8 bases; unmatched bases: 11.

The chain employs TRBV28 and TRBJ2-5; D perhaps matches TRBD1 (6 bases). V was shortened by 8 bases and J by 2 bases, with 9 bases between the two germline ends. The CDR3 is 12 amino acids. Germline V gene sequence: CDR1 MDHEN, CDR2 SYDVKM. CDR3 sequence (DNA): TGTGCCAGCCTCGGACAGCAAGAGACCCAGTACTTC. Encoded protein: CASLGQQETQYF.